This T cell receptor beta chain was sequenced for a study of blood T cell repertoires in COVID-19. The CDR3 spans 13 residues. The V gene's germline CDR1 is LNHDA and CDR2 SQIVND (reference sequence). V was cut by 6 bases and J by 3 bases, with 11 bases left in between. TCRdb's table, derived via immunoSEQ multiplex PCR, lists solely in-frame clones and lacks some. The repertoire holds approximately 290,000 clones, approximately 85% seen once, with about 0.9% in the top ten. This sequence joins TRBV19 and TRBJ1-1; D might be TRBD1 (5 bases). The source of this sequence is a human donor with COVID-19, enrolled during active disease. The donor label of this sample is uncertain. The sample comprised peripheral blood. CDR3 in DNA: TGTGCCAGTAGGTTGACAGTCGACACTGAAGCTTTCTTT. Translating it yields CASRLTVDTEAFF.